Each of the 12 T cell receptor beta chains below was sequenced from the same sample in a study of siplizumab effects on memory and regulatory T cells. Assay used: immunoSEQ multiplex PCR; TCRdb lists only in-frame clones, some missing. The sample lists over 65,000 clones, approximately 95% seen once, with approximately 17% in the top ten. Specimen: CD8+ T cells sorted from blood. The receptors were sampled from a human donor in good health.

CDR3 bases: TGCAGCGCTCCAGCGGGGCCGGGAAACATTCAGTACTTC. This codes for CSAPAGPGNIQYF. This sequence joins TRBV29-1 and TRBJ2-7; 7 bases match TRBD2. Gene TRBJ2-4 matches the end of the DNA better, so the J call may be wrong. Germline lookup yields CDR1 SQVTM and CDR2 ANQGSEA. The CDR3 is made up of 13 amino acids.

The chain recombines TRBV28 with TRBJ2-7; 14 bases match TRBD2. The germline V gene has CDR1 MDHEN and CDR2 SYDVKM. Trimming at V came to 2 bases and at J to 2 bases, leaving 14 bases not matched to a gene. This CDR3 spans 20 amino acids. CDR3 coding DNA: TGTGCCAGCAGTTTAAGGTATTGGACTAGCGGGAGGCTCAAACCCTACGAGCAGTACTTC. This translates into CASSLRYWTSGRLKPYEQYF.

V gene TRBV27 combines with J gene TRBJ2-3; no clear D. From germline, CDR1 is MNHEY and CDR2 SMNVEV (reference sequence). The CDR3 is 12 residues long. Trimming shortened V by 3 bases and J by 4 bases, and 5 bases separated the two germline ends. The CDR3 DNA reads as TGTGCCAGCAGTTTGGGGTCAGATACGCAGTATTTT. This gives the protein CASSLGSDTQYF.

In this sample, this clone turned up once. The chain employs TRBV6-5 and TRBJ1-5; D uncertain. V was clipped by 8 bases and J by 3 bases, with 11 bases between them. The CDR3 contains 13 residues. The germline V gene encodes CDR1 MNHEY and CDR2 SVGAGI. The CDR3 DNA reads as TGTGCCAGCTTTGAAGGGTTCAATCAGCCCCAGCATTTT. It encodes CASFEGFNQPQHF.

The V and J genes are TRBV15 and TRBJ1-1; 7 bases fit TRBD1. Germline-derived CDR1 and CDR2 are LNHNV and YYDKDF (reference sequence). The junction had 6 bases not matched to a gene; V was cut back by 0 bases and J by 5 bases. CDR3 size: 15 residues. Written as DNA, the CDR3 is TGTGCCACCAGCAGAGACAGGGGGGCGAAGACTGAAGCTTTCTTT. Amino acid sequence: CATSRDRGAKTEAFF.

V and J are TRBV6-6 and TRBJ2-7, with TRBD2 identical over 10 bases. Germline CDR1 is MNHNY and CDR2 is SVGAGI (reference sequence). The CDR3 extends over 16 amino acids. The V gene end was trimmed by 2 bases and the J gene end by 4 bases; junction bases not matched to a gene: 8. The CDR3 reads CASSYNQREGRYEQYF. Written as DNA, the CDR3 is TGTGCCAGCAGTTACAACCAGCGGGAGGGCCGTTACGAGCAGTACTTC.

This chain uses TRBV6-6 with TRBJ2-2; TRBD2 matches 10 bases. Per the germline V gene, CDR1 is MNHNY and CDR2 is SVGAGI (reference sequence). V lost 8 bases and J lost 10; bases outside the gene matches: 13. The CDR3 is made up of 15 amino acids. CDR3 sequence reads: CASPPRAGGPEELFF. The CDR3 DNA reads TGTGCCAGCCCCCCACGAGCGGGAGGGCCGGAGGAGCTGTTTTTT.

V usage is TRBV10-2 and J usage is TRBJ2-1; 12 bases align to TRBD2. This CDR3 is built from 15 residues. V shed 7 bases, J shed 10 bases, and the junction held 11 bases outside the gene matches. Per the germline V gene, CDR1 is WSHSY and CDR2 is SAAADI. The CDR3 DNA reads TGCGCCAGCACTAATCTAGCGGGAGGGCCTGAAGAGCAGTTCTTC. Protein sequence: CASTNLAGGPEEQFF.

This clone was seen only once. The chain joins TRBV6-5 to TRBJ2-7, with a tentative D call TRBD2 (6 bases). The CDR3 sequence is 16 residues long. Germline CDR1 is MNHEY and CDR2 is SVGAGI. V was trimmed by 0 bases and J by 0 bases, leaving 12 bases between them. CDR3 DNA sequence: TGTGCCAGCAGTTACTCGGTGGACTATTACTCCTACGAGCAGTACTTC. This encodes CASSYSVDYYSYEQYF.

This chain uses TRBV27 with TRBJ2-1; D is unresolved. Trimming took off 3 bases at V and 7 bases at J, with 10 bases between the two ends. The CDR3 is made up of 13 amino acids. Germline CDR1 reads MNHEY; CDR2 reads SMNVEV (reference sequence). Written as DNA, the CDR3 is TGTGCCAGCAGTTTGAGTTCCGGGAATGAGCAGTTCTTC. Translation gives CASSLSSGNEQFF.

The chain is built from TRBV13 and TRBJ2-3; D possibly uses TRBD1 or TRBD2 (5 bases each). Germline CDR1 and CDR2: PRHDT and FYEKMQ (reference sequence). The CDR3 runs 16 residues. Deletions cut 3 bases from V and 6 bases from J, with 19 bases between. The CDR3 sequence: CASSFSLIGAADTQYF. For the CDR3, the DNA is TGTGCCAGCAGCTTTAGCCTGATCGGGGCGGCGGATACGCAGTATTTT.

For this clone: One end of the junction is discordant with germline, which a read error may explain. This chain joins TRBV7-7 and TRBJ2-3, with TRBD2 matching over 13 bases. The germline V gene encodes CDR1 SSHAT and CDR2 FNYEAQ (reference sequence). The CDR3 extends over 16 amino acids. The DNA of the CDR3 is TGTGCTAGCAGCCGTCGACTAGCGGGAGGTGTAGATACGCAGTATTTT. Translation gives CASSRRLAGGVDTQYF.